This T cell receptor (beta chain) was obtained from a study of blood T cell repertoires in COVID-19. This clone was seen only once. In the study's own analysis: Nucleated cell counts were estimated from reference gene primer amplification. Only in-frame clones appear in the TCRdb table, and some are missing; sequencing was by immunoSEQ multiplex PCR. V, J and clone size are those of that table, while D and trimming were read from the DNA. The sample lists approximately 90,000 clones; around 89% were seen once. The CDR3 is 14 residues long. The germline V gene encodes CDR1 LGHDT and CDR2 YNNKEL (reference sequence). V lost 6 bases to trimming and J lost 5 bases; unmatched junction nucleotides: 8.

This chain uses TRBV3-1 (or the pseudogene TRBV3-2) with TRBJ2-5; 8 bases are shared with TRBD2. The sequencing sample was made of peripheral blood. The origin of this receptor is a man aged 45 to 65 with acute or convalescent COVID-19. The CDR3, as DNA: TGTGCCAGCAGTCACGGGGGGGCGAGGGAGACCCAGTACTTC. Translation: CASSHGGARETQYF.